The 24 T cell receptor beta chains below were found in one sample sequenced in a study of early T cells in non-severe SARS-CoV-2 infection. TCRdb re-called the 5' RACE reads with MiXCR, one entry per CDR3 protein. The sample lists some 44,000 distinct CDR3 sequences; about 6.5% were seen once. Sequenced here: whole blood, sampled at baseline. The source is an adult who was a healthcare worker with PCR-confirmed SARS-CoV-2 infection or an uninfected control (not recorded which).

In this sample, this clonotype turned up once. This chain connects TRBV7-2 to TRBJ1-1; TRBD1 is a possible D gene (6 bases). The V gene's germline CDR1 is SGHTA and CDR2 FQGNSA. V shed 4 bases and J shed 0 bases, with 9 bases lying between them. This CDR3 spans 14 amino acids. The chain's CDR3 is CASSSQGLNTEAFF. In nucleotides, the CDR3 is TGTGCCAGCAGCTCACAGGGCTTGAACACTGAAGCTTTCTTT.

This clonotype has ten or more counts. The CDR3 reads CSVDGTGGNTYEQYF. The CDR3 DNA reads as TGCAGCGTCGACGGGACAGGGGGCAACACCTACGAGCAGTACTTC. This chain joins TRBV29-1 and TRBJ2-7; TRBD1 matches at 12 bases. The CDR3 is made up of 15 amino acids. Germline CDR1 reads SQVTM; CDR2 reads ANQGSEA. V was pared by 6 bases and J by 2 bases, with 8 bases of the junction left unmatched.

This clonotype was seen many times. CDR3 sequence reads: CSASSSGTEAFF. DNA for the CDR3: TGCAGTGCTAGTAGCTCGGGCACTGAAGCTTTCTTT. The gene calls are TRBV20-1 and TRBJ1-1; unclear D gene. The CDR3 has 12 amino acids. CDR1 and CDR2 from the germline V gene are DFQATT and SNEGSKA (reference sequence). V was cut by 3 bases and J by 4 bases, with 9 bases left in between.

The chain joins TRBV4-3 to TRBJ2-1; D is tentatively TRBD1 or TRBD2 (5 bases each). V lost 0 bases and J 10 bases, leaving 10 bases between the germline ends. Germline CDR1 is LGHNA and CDR2 is YSLEER. The CDR3 extends over 13 amino acids. The CDR3: CASSQEGDREQFF. The CDR3 coding sequence is TGCGCCAGCAGCCAAGAGGGAGACAGAGAGCAGTTCTTC.

Many counts were recorded for this clonotype. The J gene is TRBJ1-5, the V gene TRBV27; 8 bases fit TRBD1. CDR1 MNHEY and CDR2 SMNVEV come from the germline V gene (reference sequence). Trimming cost V 6 bases and J 4 bases; bases outside gene matches: 2. This CDR3 comprises 13 residues. The CDR3 nucleotides are TGTGCCAGCAGCCGACAGGGGAATCAGCCCCAGCATTTT. As protein: CASSRQGNQPQHF.

This clonotype was recorded at least ten times. V gene TRBV5-1 combines with J gene TRBJ2-1; D is unresolved. The CDR3 totals 13 residues. Trimming removed 1 base from V and 4 bases from J, with 6 bases in between. Germline loops: CDR1 SGHRS, CDR2 YFSETQ. CDR3 sequence reads: CASSLWDYNEQFF. As DNA, the CDR3 is TGCGCCAGCAGCTTGTGGGATTACAATGAGCAGTTCTTC. Complete variable domain (other parts from reference TRBV5-1 and TRBJ2-1): KAGVTQTPRYLIKTRGQQVTLSCSPISGHRSVSWYQQTPGQGLQFLFEYFSETQRNKGNFPGRFSGRQFSNSRSEMNVSTLELGDSALYLCASSLWDYNEQFFGPGTRLTVL.

The J gene is TRBJ1-5, the V gene TRBV19, with D possibly being TRBD1 (5 bases). CDR3 size: 13 residues. CDR1 is LNHDA, CDR2 SQIVND, per germline (reference sequence). The ends were cut back, 5 bases at V and 2 bases at J, with 7 bases in the middle. The CDR3 DNA follows: TGTGCCAGTAGTGACAGCGGCAATCAGCCCCAGCATTTT. Translating it yields CASSDSGNQPQHF.

J is TRBJ1-3 and V is TRBV27; D unresolved. Germline CDR1 and CDR2: MNHEY and SMNVEV (reference sequence). The CDR3 sequence is 14 residues long. The V end lost 7 bases, the J end lost 0 bases, and 10 bases lay between the germline ends. The CDR3 DNA sequence: TGTGCCAGCATGGGCAGCCGCTCTGGAAACACCATATATTTT. Protein product: CASMGSRSGNTIYF.

In this sample, this clonotype turned up many times. The gene calls are TRBV29-1 and TRBJ2-5, with D maybe TRBD1 (6 bases). V lost 2 bases and J lost 5, with 12 bases in between. The CDR3 contains 13 residues. Germline CDR1 is SQVTM and CDR2 is ANQGSEA. CDR3 loop: CSVETGRGETQYF. The CDR3 DNA sequence: TGCAGCGTTGAAACGGGCAGGGGTGAGACCCAGTACTTC.

This clonotype occurred many times. The chain links TRBV27 to TRBJ1-5; D is undetermined. The CDR3 totals 14 residues. Germline V CDR1 and CDR2: MNHEY, SMNVEV (reference sequence). With 3 bases removed from V and 2 bases from J, the gap between germline ends came to 8 bases. CDR3: CASSFSFGNQPQHF. CDR3 bases: TGTGCCAGCAGTTTCTCGTTCGGCAATCAGCCCCAGCATTTT.

The table lists this clonotype with many counts. The chain carries TRBV20-1 and TRBJ2-5; D is unclear. The germline V gene encodes CDR1 DFQATT and CDR2 SNEGSKA (reference sequence). The CDR3 totals 14 residues. The V end lost 0 bases, the J end lost 0 bases, and 8 bases lay between the germline ends. As DNA, the CDR3 is TGCAGTGCTAGAGATCTGGTCAACCAAGAGACCCAGTACTTC. Protein: CSARDLVNQETQYF.

Notes on this clonotype: This may be a read error: a much more frequent sequence differs by one nucleotide. The chain couples TRBV7-6 to TRBJ1-1; TRBD1 agrees at 9 bases. This CDR3 is 13 amino acids long. The J segment lost 9 bases and the V segment lost 3 bases, leaving 5 bases of the junction unmatched. In germline, CDR1 is SGHVS, CDR2 FNYEAQ. The CDR3 here is CASSFGTGSKAFF. The CDR3 DNA reads as TGTGCCAGCAGCTTTGGGACAGGGTCTAAAGCTTTCTTT.

V usage is TRBV7-9 and J usage is TRBJ2-7; 7 bases are a match to TRBD1. After removal of 1 base from V and 5 bases from J, the junction contained 2 bases not matched to a gene. CDR3 length: 13 amino acids. Germline V gene lookup returns CDR1 SEHNR and CDR2 FQNEAQ (reference sequence). As DNA, the CDR3 is TGTGCCAGCAGCTTAGTCGGGACAGACGAGCAGTACTTC. This encodes CASSLVGTDEQYF.

J is TRBJ2-3 and V is TRBV18; weak D call: TRBD1 (6 bases). Trimming removed 4 bases from V and 2 bases from J, with 16 bases in between. The CDR3 length is 16 residues. The germline V gene has CDR1 KGHSH and CDR2 LQKENI. The CDR3 DNA follows: TGTGCCAGCTCACTGAACAAACAGGGAAACACAGATACGCAGTATTTT. Protein: CASSLNKQGNTDTQYF. The full variable domain, completed using reference TRBV18 and TRBJ2-3, is NAGVMQNPRHLVRRRGQEARLRCSPMKGHSHVYWYRQLPEEGLKFMVYLQKENIIDESGMPKERFSAEFPKEGPSILRIQQVVRGDSAAYFCASSLNKQGNTDTQYFGPGTRLTVL.

A few counts support this clonotype. J is TRBJ1-5 and V is TRBV27; D may be TRBD1 (6 bases). CDR1 and CDR2 (germline): MNHEY, SMNVEV (reference sequence). The CDR3 is 15 amino acids. Trimming shortened V by 5 bases and J by 4 bases, and 15 bases separated the two germline ends. The CDR3, as DNA: TGTGCCAGCAGTCTCTTAGGGGGACCAAATCAGCCCCAGCATTTT. Its protein product is CASSLLGGPNQPQHF.

This clonotype was counted at least ten times. The gene calls are TRBV6-6 and TRBJ1-2; D may be TRBD1 (6 bases). The CDR3 extends over 13 amino acids. Between the trimmed V and J ends, which lost 0 bases and 7 bases, there was a span of 9 bases. The germline CDR1 and CDR2 sequences are MNHNY and SVGAGI (reference sequence). The CDR3 coding sequence is TGTGCCAGCAGTTACTCAACAGGGAGTGGCTACACCTTC. This sequence encodes CASSYSTGSGYTF.

V is TRBV21-1 and J is TRBJ1-5; TRBD1 was called by the table and not checked on the DNA. TRBV21-1 is termed a pseudogene. The CDR3 sequence is 16 residues long. CDR3 bases: TGTGCCAGCAGCAAAGGAGGACAGGGCCGGATTCAGCCCCAGCATTTT. Protein sequence: CASSKGGQGRIQPQHF.

This clonotype was seen at least ten times. The chain is built from TRBV19 and TRBJ2-5; unclear D gene. Trimming left V 3 bases short and J 0 bases short, with 5 bases between. The CDR3 is 13 amino acids. Germline CDR1 reads LNHDA; CDR2 reads SQIVND (reference sequence). The CDR3 region is CASSMTHQETQYF. In nucleotides, the CDR3 is TGTGCCAGTAGTATGACACACCAAGAGACCCAGTACTTC.

This clonotype was detected ten times or more. The chain carries TRBV20-1 and TRBJ1-2; D is unclear. Germline V gene data show CDR1 as DFQATT and CDR2 as SNEGSKA (reference sequence). V gave up 1 base and J gave up 6 bases, with 9 bases separating them. CDR3 length: 12 amino acids. The CDR3 region is CSARGPDHGYTF. Written as DNA, the CDR3 is TGCAGTGCTAGAGGCCCGGACCATGGCTACACCTTC.

This clonotype came up many times. CDR3 DNA sequence: TGCGCCAGCAGTGAGGGACAGAACTATGGCTACACCTTC. Protein sequence: CASSEGQNYGYTF. The genes are TRBV10-1 and TRBJ1-2; D may be TRBD1 (6 bases). V gave up 2 bases and J gave up 2 bases, with 6 bases separating them. The CDR3 is 13 residues long. Germline lookup yields CDR1 WNHNN and CDR2 SYGVQD (reference sequence).

In this sample, this clonotype is medium-sized (0.01 to 0.1%). The rearrangement links TRBV10-3 to TRBJ1-5, with TRBD1 as a possible D gene (5 bases). Germline V gene lookup returns CDR1 ENHRY and CDR2 SYGVKD. CDR3 length equals 14 residues. Trimming cost V 0 bases and J 4 bases, with 7 bases left between them. CDR3 in DNA: TGTGCCATCAGTGAGTCATGGACAAATCAGCCCCAGCATTTT. It is translated as CAISESWTNQPQHF.

Many counts were recorded for this clonotype. This chain links TRBV6-2 or TRBV6-3 with TRBJ2-2; D might be TRBD1 (6 bases). Per the germline V gene, CDR1 is MNHEY and CDR2 is SVGEGT. The CDR3 contains 15 residues. The V gene lost 6 bases and the J gene lost 4 bases, with 15 bases spanning the gap. CDR3 nucleotides: TGTGCCAGCAGGGAGCAGGGGTTTGGCACCGGGGAGCTGTTTTTT. It yields the protein CASREQGFGTGELFF.

About this clonotype itself: A much more abundant neighbour one base away suggests this may be a read error. The chain is built from TRBV9 and TRBJ1-1; 7 positions match TRBD1. The CDR3 runs 14 residues. The germline CDR1 and CDR2 sequences are SGDLS and YYNGEE. CDR3 sequence reads: CTSSAGQLNTEAFF. Written as DNA, the CDR3 is TGTACCAGCAGCGCGGGACAGTTGAACACTGAAGCTTTCTTT.

J is TRBJ2-1 and V is TRBV12-3 or TRBV12-4, with D possibly being TRBD2 (6 bases). Trimming shortened V by 3 bases and J by 0 bases, and 12 bases separated the two germline ends. This CDR3 contains 16 residues. The CDR3 nucleotides are TGTGCCAGCAGTTTGGCGGGGACGAGCTCCTACAATGAGCAGTTCTTC. As protein: CASSLAGTSSYNEQFF.